Below, one T cell receptor (beta chain) is given with its context. The same CDR3 arises from other DNA sequences in this sample as well. Under the authors' procedure: Amplified reference gene primers provided the basis for estimating nucleated cell counts. Generated by immunoSEQ multiplex PCR, the TCRdb table keeps only in-frame clones and is missing some. Clonal size and the V and J genes are those of that table, whereas D and trimming came from the DNA. Counted here are some 380,000 clones, 90% occurring once; the ten biggest clones make up about 7%. This entry belongs to a study of blood T cell repertoires in COVID-19. Overall study: From the United States, Italy and Spain came samples of acute and convalescent COVID-19. PBMCs, B-cell-depleted T cells, or T cells were the source of the cDNA or gDNA that made up the material.

Trimming shortened V by 3 bases and J by 2 bases, and 8 bases separated the two germline ends. CDR3 length: 13 residues. In germline, CDR1 is SEHNR, CDR2 FQNEAQ (reference sequence). The TCR sequence derives from a man between 18 and 29 years old with active or convalescent COVID-19. Sequencing was performed on peripheral blood. The genes are TRBV7-9 and TRBJ2-7; D uncertain. The CDR3 protein is CASSLPGTYEQYF. The CDR3 bases are TGTGCCAGCAGCTTGCCAGGAACCTACGAGCAGTACTTC.